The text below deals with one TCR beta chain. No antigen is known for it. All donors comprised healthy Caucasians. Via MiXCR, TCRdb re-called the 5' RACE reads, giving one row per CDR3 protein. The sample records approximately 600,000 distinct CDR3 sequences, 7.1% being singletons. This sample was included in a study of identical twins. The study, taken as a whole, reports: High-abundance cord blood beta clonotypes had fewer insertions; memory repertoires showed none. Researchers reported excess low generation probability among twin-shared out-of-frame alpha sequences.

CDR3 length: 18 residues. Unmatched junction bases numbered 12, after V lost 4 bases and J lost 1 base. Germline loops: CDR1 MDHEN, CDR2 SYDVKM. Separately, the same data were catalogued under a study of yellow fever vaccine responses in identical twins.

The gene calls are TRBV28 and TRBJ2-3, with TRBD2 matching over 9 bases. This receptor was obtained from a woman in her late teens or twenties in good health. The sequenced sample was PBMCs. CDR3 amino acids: CASSSSYSGGWGTDTQYF. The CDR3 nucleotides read TGTGCCAGCAGTTCCTCTTATAGCGGGGGATGGGGCACAGATACGCAGTATTTT.